This is a list of T cell receptor beta chains from one sample in a study of shared clonotypes between healthy human individuals. The table came from immunoSEQ multiplex PCR; TCRdb's copy has only in-frame clones and leaves some out. Seen here are 1,400,000 or so clones, around 98.5% observed once, and the top ten hold about 0.34%. Sequencing used naive CD4+ T cells sorted from blood. Receptors were obtained from a man aged 25-45 years in good health. Each CDR3 is given with its conserved first and last residue. A D gene is named only where the DNA matches it firmly. Clone size is stated in some rows and not others, as once, few, many or a class when expanded.

v_call	d_call	j_call	clone_size	cdr3_nt	cdr3_aa
TRBV5-1	-	TRBJ2-7	-	TGCGCCAGCAGCTTGGTGGGGACAAACTACGAGCAGTACTTC	CASSLVGTNYEQYF
TRBV7-8	-	TRBJ1-1	-	TGTGCCAGCAGCCGGAGCCTCGTCGGGGGTCCTGAAGCTTTCTTT	CASSRSLVGGPEAFF
TRBV5-1	TRBD1	TRBJ1-1	-	TGCGCCAGCAGCTTCGGACAGGGAGGGATGAACACTGAAGCTTTCTTT	CASSFGQGGMNTEAFF
TRBV5-4	TRBD2	TRBJ2-3	-	TGTGCCAGCAGCACCTTAGCGGGCGGCACAGATACGCAGTATTTT	CASSTLAGGTDTQYF
TRBV6-4	-	TRBJ2-4	-	TGTGCCACCCGAACGGAACTGGCCAAAAACATTCAGTACTTC	CATRTELAKNIQYF
TRBV4-2	-	TRBJ2-2	-	TGTGCCAGCAGCCAAGAATCGCGCGGCACCGGGGAGCTGTTTTTT	CASSQESRGTGELFF
TRBV7-9	TRBD1	TRBJ2-7	-	TGTGCCAGCAGCCGCGGGACGACAGGGGGCGAAACCTACGAGCAGTACTTC	CASSRGTTGGETYEQYF
TRBV25-1	TRBD2	TRBJ2-5	-	TGTGCCAGCAGTGGGCTAGCGGGAGGGCCCCCCCAAGAGACCCAGTACTTC	CASSGLAGGPPQETQYF
TRBV10-3	-	TRBJ2-3	-	TGTGCCATGTCATATCAAGGCACAGATACGCAGTATTTT	CAMSYQGTDTQYF
TRBV30	TRBD1	TRBJ1-1	-	TGTGCCTGGAGTGACCCCGGACAGGGGGGTTCTCGAGCTTTCTTT	CAWSDPGQGGSRAFF
TRBV7-6	TRBD2	TRBJ2-1	-	TGTGCCAGCAGCTTAGATCCAGCGGGAGATTTTGAGCAGTTCTTC	CASSLDPAGDFEQFF
TRBV10-1	TRBD2	TRBJ2-1	-	TGCGCCAGTGCCGACGGACTAGCGGGAGACGGTGAGCAGTTCTTC	CASADGLAGDGEQFF
TRBV7-8	TRBD1	TRBJ2-6	-	TGTGCCAGCAGCCGACTAAAGGGACAGATGCGCTCTGGGGCCAACGTCCTGACTTTC	CASSRLKGQMRSGANVLTF
TRBV7-9	-	TRBJ1-2	once	TGTGCCAGCAGCCCCGGACAGCCCTATGGCTACACCTTC	CASSPGQPYGYTF
TRBV28	TRBD2	TRBJ2-4	-	TGTGCCAGCAGTGGACATTCGGGACTAGCGGGAGGGGACATTCAGTACTTC	CASSGHSGLAGGDIQYF